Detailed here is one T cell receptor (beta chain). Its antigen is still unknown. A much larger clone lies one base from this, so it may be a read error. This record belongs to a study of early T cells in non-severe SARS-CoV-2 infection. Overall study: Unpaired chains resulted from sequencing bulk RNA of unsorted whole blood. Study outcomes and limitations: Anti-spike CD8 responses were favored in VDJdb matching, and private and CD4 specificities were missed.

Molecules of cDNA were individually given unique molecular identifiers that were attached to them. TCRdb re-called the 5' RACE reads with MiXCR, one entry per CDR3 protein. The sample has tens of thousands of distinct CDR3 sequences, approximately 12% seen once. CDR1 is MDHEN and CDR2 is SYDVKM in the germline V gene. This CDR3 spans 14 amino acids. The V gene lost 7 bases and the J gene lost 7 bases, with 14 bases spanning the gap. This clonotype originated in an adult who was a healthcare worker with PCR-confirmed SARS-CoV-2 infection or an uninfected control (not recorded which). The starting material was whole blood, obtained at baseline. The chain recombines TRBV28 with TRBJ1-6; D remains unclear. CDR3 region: CASIPRQRNSPLHF. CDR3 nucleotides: TGTGCCAGCATCCCGAGACAAAGGAATTCACCCCTCCACTTT. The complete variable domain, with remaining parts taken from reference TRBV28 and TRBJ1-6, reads DVKVTQSSRYLVKRTGEKVFLECVQDMDHENMFWYRQDPGLGLRLIYFSYDVKMKEKGDIPEGYSVSREKKERFSLILESASTNQTSMYLCASIPRQRNSPLHFGNGTRLTVT.